This T cell receptor beta chain emerged from a study of regulatory T cells in long-lasting Graves disease. Notes on the study in general: Accuracy might have suffered from few samples.

CDR3 regions were amplified by Arm-PCR using iRepertoire HTBI primers to build TCR beta libraries. TCRdb re-called the multiplex PCR reads through MiXCR, storing one row per CDR3 protein. The sample yields roughly 510,000 distinct CDR3 sequences, about 16% seen once. CDR3 length: 15 residues. Trimming removed 6 bases at V and 5 bases at J, with 19 bases between. Time point specified: newly diagnosed GD, antithyroid drugs for less than 3 months. Extracted PBMC RNA gave rise to the TCR library. This clonotype appeared many times. The antigen remains undetermined. The sample was also reused in another study, on T cells in Graves' hyperthyroidism and ophthalmopathy. According to that study: Carried out on the TCR CDR3, a first-round RT-PCR used the HTBI primer set. Ophthalmopathy and stable hyperthyroidism were told apart by a 13 V-J model.

The sequence was collected from a man between 18 and 35 years old with Graves disease. Material: peripheral blood mononuclear cells (PBMCs), obtained at new diagnosis, from a patient treated with antithyroid drugs. The chain combines TRBV12-3 or TRBV12-4 with TRBJ2-5; D perhaps matches TRBD1 (5 bases). The CDR3 protein is CASSRIGGPGETQYF. DNA of the CDR3: TGTGCCAGCAGCCGGATTGGCGGACCAGGGGAGACCCAGTACTTC.